This is a list of T cell receptor beta chains from one sample in a study of blood T cell repertoires in COVID-19. Here immunoSEQ multiplex PCR was the method, and the copy in TCRdb shows in-frame clones only, minus some. The data hold 87,000 or so clones, with around 90% observed a single time. The material sequenced was peripheral blood. Receptors were obtained from a woman between 45 and 60 years old with active or convalescent COVID-19. Both conserved end residues are part of each CDR3. A D gene is named only where the DNA matches it firmly. Clone size is given for some rows only: seen once, a few or many times, or a class if the clone is expanded.

size,V,D,J,DNA,CDR3
.,TRBV19,TRBD1,TRBJ2-4,TGTGCCAGTAGTTCGGTGGGACAGGGGGTCGGAACCAAAAACATTCAGTACTTC,CASSSVGQGVGTKNIQYF
.,TRBV2,.,TRBJ2-7,TGTGCCAGCTTAAAGACGGGTGACTCCTACGAGCAGTACTTC,CASLKTGDSYEQYF
.,TRBV10-3,TRBD1,TRBJ2-5,TGTGCCATCAGTGAGACCGTAGACAGGGATCAAGAGACCCAGTACTTC,CAISETVDRDQETQYF
.,TRBV12-3/TRBV12-4,TRBD1,TRBJ1-2,TGTGCCAGCAGTATCGGACAGGTCTATGGCTACACCTTC,CASSIGQVYGYTF
.,TRBV30,TRBD1,TRBJ2-1,TGTGCCTGGTGGGACCCAGGGGGTGTCAAGAATGAGCAGTTCTTC,CAWWDPGGVKNEQFF
few,TRBV23-1,TRBD1,TRBJ2-2,TGCGCCAGCAGTCACCCCACAGGGGTGGACACCGGGGAGCTGTTTTTT,CASSHPTGVDTGELFF
.,TRBV9,TRBD1,TRBJ1-3,TGTGCCAGCAGTGTCCGGGACAGCTCTGGAAACACCATATATTTT,CASSVRDSSGNTIYF
.,TRBV19,.,TRBJ2-2,TGTGCCAGTAGTATATACTCATCGAACACCGGGGAGCTGTTTTTT,CASSIYSSNTGELFF
.,TRBV7-2,.,TRBJ1-1,TGTGCCAGCAGCTTAGGAATAAACATGAACACTGAAGCTTTCTTT,CASSLGINMNTEAFF
.,TRBV30,.,TRBJ1-1,TGTGCCTGGAGTGTGGCCCTCGGCAGGGCGAACACTGAAGCTTTCTTT,CAWSVALGRANTEAFF
.,TRBV6-5,.,TRBJ2-1,TGTGCCAGCAGTTACGCGGGGTCTTCTTGGTTCTTC,CASSYAGSSWFF
.,TRBV7-8,TRBD1,TRBJ1-2,TGTGCCAGCAGCTTAGAACAGGGGGCGGACTATGGCTACACCTTC,CASSLEQGADYGYTF
.,TRBV5-4,.,TRBJ2-6,TGTGCCAGCACGGGGACACCCTCCGGGGCCAACGTCCTGACTTTC,CASTGTPSGANVLTF
.,TRBV7-2,TRBD2,TRBJ2-2,TGTGCCAGCAGCCCCGTCCCCCGGGGGGGCACCGGGGAGCTGTTTTTT,CASSPVPRGGTGELFF
.,TRBV27,.,TRBJ1-1,TGTGCCAGCAGTTTAGGAACTATGAACACTGAAGCTTTCTTT,CASSLGTMNTEAFF
many,TRBV12-3/TRBV12-4,.,TRBJ1-2,TGTGCCAGCAGTTTACGCTATGGCTACACCTTC,CASSLRYGYTF
.,TRBV14,TRBD1,TRBJ1-4,TGTGCCAGCAGCCAAGGGACAGGGGGGGAAAAACTGTTTTTT,CASSQGTGGEKLFF
once,TRBV15,.,TRBJ1-2,TGTGCCACCAGCAGAGGAGCTGCCGGCGGCTATGGCTACACCTTC,CATSRGAAGGYGYTF
.,TRBV7-3,.,TRBJ2-7,TGTGCCAGCAGCTTAACGGAGTCGGGCGAGCAGTACTTC,CASSLTESGEQYF
.,TRBV6-2/TRBV6-3,TRBD2,TRBJ2-5,TGTGCCAGCAGTTACAGGCGGGGGGGGACGACCCAGTACTTC,CASSYRRGGTTQYF
.,TRBV14,TRBD1,TRBJ1-6,TGTGCCAGCAGTCTCGGGACAGGGTGGGGTTCACCCCTCCACTTT,CASSLGTGWGSPLHF
once,TRBV4-1,TRBD2,TRBJ2-3,TGCGCCAGCAGCAAACTAGCGACCGATACGCAGTATTTT,CASSKLATDTQYF
.,TRBV25-1,TRBD2,TRBJ2-3,TGTGCCAGCAGTGGAGCCGGGACTAGCGGGGGGGCTACGCAGTATTTT,CASSGAGTSGGATQYF
once,TRBV10-3,.,TRBJ1-2,TGTGCCATCAGTCCTCGGGGGGCCGGGGATGGCTACACCTTC,CAISPRGAGDGYTF
.,TRBV7-2,.,TRBJ2-7,TGTGCCAGCAGCGACCATTGGGAGATCCCCTACGAGCAGTACTTC,CASSDHWEIPYEQYF
.,TRBV19,.,TRBJ2-5,TGTGCCAGTAGTATAGGCAGGGGCGGACGAGAGACCCAGTACTTC,CASSIGRGGRETQYF
.,TRBV7-6,TRBD1,TRBJ2-2,TGTGCCAGCAGCTTTTCGGACAGGGGGCGGACCGGGGAGCTGTTTTTT,CASSFSDRGRTGELFF
few,TRBV30,TRBD2,TRBJ2-2,TGTGCCTGGAGTGTACTACTAGCGGGGCCCACCGGGGAGCTGTTTTTT,CAWSVLLAGPTGELFF
once,TRBV7-3,.,TRBJ2-1,TGTGCCAGCAGCGCCTACGCTGCAAATGAGCAGTTCTTC,CASSAYAANEQFF
few,TRBV5-1,TRBD1,TRBJ1-5,TGCGCCAGCAGCCCAGGGACAGGGGTCCTTAGCAATCAGCCCCAGCATTTT,CASSPGTGVLSNQPQHF
.,TRBV30,.,TRBJ1-2,TGTGCCTGGAGTGTACCCCCCGGAGGATATGGCTACACCTTC,CAWSVPPGGYGYTF
.,TRBV27,.,TRBJ1-1,TGTGCCAGCAGTTTCGGGGCGGGGGTCGGCACTGAAGCTTTCTTT,CASSFGAGVGTEAFF
.,TRBV27,.,TRBJ1-1,TGTGCCAGCAGTTTGATAGCAGGGCGGAGTGAAGCTTTCTTT,CASSLIAGRSEAFF
.,TRBV2,.,TRBJ2-7,TGTGCCAGCAGTCTCCGCGAGCAGTACTTC,CASSLREQYF
.,TRBV6-5,.,TRBJ1-1,TGTGCCAGCAGCTCGGACATTCTCGAAGCTTTCTTT,CASSSDILEAFF
.,TRBV7-6,TRBD1,TRBJ1-1,TGTGCCAGCAGCTTAGGGACAGGGAGAGAGAACACTGAAGCTTTCTTT,CASSLGTGRENTEAFF
.,TRBV4-3,.,TRBJ2-3,TGCGCCAGCAGCCAAGAAAAAGTATCGGGAACGCTCACAGATACGCAGTATTTT,CASSQEKVSGTLTDTQYF
.,TRBV7-2,.,TRBJ1-6,TGTGCCAGCACTCAATTACACCTGAATTCACCCCTCCACTTT,CASTQLHLNSPLHF
.,TRBV19,.,TRBJ2-3,TGTGCCAGTAGCCGGACAGATACGCAGTATTTT,CASSRTDTQYF
.,TRBV7-9,TRBD1,TRBJ2-3,TGTGCCAGCAGCTTACCGGGACAGGCTAGCACAGATACGCAGTATTTT,CASSLPGQASTDTQYF
.,TRBV7-9,TRBD2,TRBJ2-3,TGTGCCAGCAGCTTAGCGCGCGGGGGGGCCGGAGATACGCAGTATTTT,CASSLARGGAGDTQYF
.,TRBV9,TRBD2,TRBJ2-7,TGTGCCAGCAGCGTAGGAGCGGGGGGCCGCTACGAGCAGTACTTC,CASSVGAGGRYEQYF
.,TRBV4-3,.,TRBJ2-2,TGCGCCAGCAGCCTGGGACTTAGCACCGGGGAGCTGTTTTTT,CASSLGLSTGELFF
.,TRBV1,.,TRBJ2-1,TGCACCAGCAGCCAAGATTTTGATAGCGGGGGACCGTCCCCCAATGAGCAGTTCTTC,CTSSQDFDSGGPSPNEQFF
few,TRBV4-3,.,TRBJ2-1,TGCGCCAGCAGCCAAGAGCTAGGAGCACGGTCCTCCTACAATGAGCAGTTCTTC,CASSQELGARSSYNEQFF
.,TRBV29-1,.,TRBJ1-1,TGCAGCGTCAATGAGGGAGCTTTCTTT,CSVNEGAFF
few,TRBV5-8,TRBD1,TRBJ1-3,TGTGCCAGCAGCCTCGGACAGGCGCTCTCTGGAAACACCATATATTTT,CASSLGQALSGNTIYF
.,TRBV13,.,TRBJ1-6,TGTGCCAGCAGCTTAGGGGGGCCGAATTCACCCCTCCACTTT,CASSLGGPNSPLHF
.,TRBV7-8,TRBD1,TRBJ1-5,TGTGCCAGCAGCTTAGGGACAGGTGGGTTTAGCAATCAGCCCCAGCATTTT,CASSLGTGGFSNQPQHF
.,TRBV29-1,.,TRBJ2-1,TGCAGCGTTGATGGCAATACAGGAGAGCAGTTCTTC,CSVDGNTGEQFF
.,TRBV6-9,TRBD1,TRBJ1-1,TGTGCCAGCAGTTATTCATCGGACAGGGGGCGGAAGAACACTGAAGCTTTCTTT,CASSYSSDRGRKNTEAFF
.,TRBV13,.,TRBJ1-2,TGTGCCAGCAGCTTAAGTCGTCGAGGGTACCTCAGATATGGCTACACCTTC,CASSLSRRGYLRYGYTF
.,TRBV14,.,TRBJ2-7,TGTGCCAGCAGCCAAGCCACGTCTAGGTGGTCTCGCGAGCAGTACTTC,CASSQATSRWSREQYF